The T cell receptor (beta chain) described here comes from a study of T-cell reconstitution after alpha-beta-depleted transplantation in children. Germline V gene data show CDR1 as SGHKS and CDR2 as YYEKEE (reference sequence). Trimming stripped 4 bases from V and 6 bases from J, with 14 bases between. This CDR3 region has 14 residues. Construction of the TCRbeta library involved unique molecular identifiers. TCRdb processed the PCR reads anew with MiXCR; each CDR3 protein has one entry. The table shows 420,000 or so distinct CDR3 sequences, with roughly 11% occurring only once. Specimen: PBMCs from the stem cell graft donor, collected from the stem cell graft. This TCR was recovered from a human donor who donated a stem cell graft to a child with acute myeloid leukemia. The chain uses TRBV5-5 and TRBJ2-1; possibly TRBD2 for D (5 bases). Here the CDR3 DNA reads TGTGCCAGCAGCCCTAGCCGGAGCATCAATGAGCAGTTCTTC. Amino acid sequence: CASSPSRSINEQFF.